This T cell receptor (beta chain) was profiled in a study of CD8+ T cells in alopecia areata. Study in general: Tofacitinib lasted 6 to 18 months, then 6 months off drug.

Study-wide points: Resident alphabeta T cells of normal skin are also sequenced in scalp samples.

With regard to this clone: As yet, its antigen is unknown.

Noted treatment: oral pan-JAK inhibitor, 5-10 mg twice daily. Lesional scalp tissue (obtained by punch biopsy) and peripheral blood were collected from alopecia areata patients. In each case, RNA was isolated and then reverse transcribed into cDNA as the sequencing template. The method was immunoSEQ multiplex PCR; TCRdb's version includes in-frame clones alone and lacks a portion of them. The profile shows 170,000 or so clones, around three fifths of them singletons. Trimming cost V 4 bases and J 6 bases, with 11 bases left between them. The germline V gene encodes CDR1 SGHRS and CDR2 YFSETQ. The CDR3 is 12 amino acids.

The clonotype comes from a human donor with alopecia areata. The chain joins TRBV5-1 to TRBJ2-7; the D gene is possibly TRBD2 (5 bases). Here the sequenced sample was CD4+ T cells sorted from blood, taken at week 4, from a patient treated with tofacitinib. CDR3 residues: CASSPTRVEQYF. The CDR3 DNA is TGCGCCAGCAGCCCGACGAGGGTCGAGCAGTACTTC.